Below are 10 T cell receptor beta chains sequenced from a single sample in a study of blood T cell repertoires in COVID-19. This table comes from immunoSEQ multiplex PCR, and its TCRdb copy is limited to in-frame clones, with some not included. Of hundreds of thousands of clones detected, 75% to 90% appear once; the ten largest clones hold 10% to 15%. Material for sequencing was peripheral blood. The receptors come from a woman between 70 and 85 years old with COVID-19, enrolled during active disease.

The genes are TRBV6-1 and TRBJ2-3; 7 bases are shared with TRBD2. The V segment lost 8 bases and the J segment 2 bases; nucleotides outside the gene matches: 7. Germline V gives CDR1 MNHNS, CDR2 SASEGT. The CDR3 length is 14 residues. CDR3 bases: TGTGCCAGCTGTCCCAGCGGGGCCACAGATACGCAGTATTTT. Its translation is CASCPSGATDTQYF.

This clone has just one count. V gene TRBV9 combines with J gene TRBJ2-1, with TRBD2 identical over 15 bases. The V gene end was trimmed by 3 bases and the J gene end by 7 bases; junction bases not matched to a gene: 8. Germline V gene sequence: CDR1 SGDLS, CDR2 YYNGEE. The CDR3 is made up of 17 amino acids. The CDR3 DNA reads TGTGCCAGCAGCGCGAACGGACTAGCGGGGGGGCCAAATGAGCAGTTCTTC. This codes for CASSANGLAGGPNEQFF.

The CDR3: CASSGIQGNEQFF. As DNA, the CDR3 is TGTGCCAGCTCAGGGATTCAGGGCAATGAGCAGTTCTTC. The V call is TRBV18, the J call TRBJ2-1; possible D gene TRBD1, 5 bases. V was cut by 5 bases and J by 6 bases, with 11 bases left in between. The CDR3 runs to 13 residues. Germline V gives CDR1 KGHSH, CDR2 LQKENI.

The rearrangement uses TRBV13 and TRBJ2-7; 10 bases are shared with TRBD1. V trimming: 5 bases; J trimming: 4 bases; junction bases outside the gene matches: 14. The CDR3 extends over 17 amino acids. Per germline, CDR1 PRHDT and CDR2 FYEKMQ (reference sequence). In DNA, the CDR3 is TGTGCCAGCAGCACCCGGAACCCGGGACAGGGGCCGTACGAGCAGTACTTC. As protein: CASSTRNPGQGPYEQYF.

This clone has more than one count but fewer than ten. This chain links TRBV6-5 with TRBJ1-2, with D unclear. Germline CDR1 and CDR2: MNHEY and SVGAGI. There are 12 residues in the CDR3. Trimming shortened V by 4 bases and J by 4 bases, and 7 bases separated the two germline ends. The CDR3 loop reads CASSSSVYGYTF. The CDR3 DNA is TGTGCCAGCAGTTCTTCAGTCTATGGCTACACCTTC.

The chain is built from TRBV27 and TRBJ2-7, with TRBD2 identical over 7 bases. The CDR3 runs to 14 residues. J gave up 7 bases and V 8 bases, and 14 bases lay outside the gene matches. The germline CDR1 and CDR2 sequences are MNHEY and SMNVEV (reference sequence). Here the CDR3 reads CASRMWGAGVEQYF. The CDR3 region has the DNA TGTGCCAGCCGCATGTGGGGCGCGGGAGTGGAGCAGTACTTC.

The chain recombines TRBV19 with TRBJ1-3; D unresolved. Trimming took off 7 bases at V and 0 bases at J, with 16 bases between the two ends. Germline V gene data show CDR1 as LNHDA and CDR2 as SQIVND (reference sequence). This CDR3 has 16 residues. The DNA for the CDR3 is TGTGCCAGTACCCTTAGCCACACGTACTCTGGAAACACCATATATTTT. Protein product: CASTLSHTYSGNTIYF. Supplemented by reference TRBV19 and TRBJ1-3, the full variable domain reads DGGITQSPKYLFRKEGQNVTLSCEQNLNHDAMYWYRQDPGQGLRLIYYSQIVNDFQKGDIAEGYSVSREKKESFPLTVTSAQKNPTAFYLCASTLSHTYSGNTIYFGEGSWLTVV.

The chain has TRBV2 and TRBJ1-4, with a tentative D call TRBD1 (6 bases). The CDR3 consists of 16 residues. Germline V CDR1 and CDR2: SNHLY, FYNNEI. V was trimmed by 3 bases and J by 4 bases, leaving 15 bases between them. CDR3 bases: TGTGCCAGCAGTGAGGACAGCGAATATATTAATGAAAAACTGTTTTTT. Amino acid sequence: CASSEDSEYINEKLFF.

A few counts support this clone. This chain links TRBV4-3 with TRBJ2-7, with TRBD2 matching 9 bases. The V and J ends lost 1 base and 0 bases, in that order; junction bases with no gene match: 1. This CDR3 has 15 residues. CDR1 LGHNA and CDR2 YSLEER come from the germline V gene. Here the CDR3 reads CASSQGLADSYEQYF. The CDR3 DNA is TGCGCCAGCAGCCAAGGACTAGCGGACTCCTACGAGCAGTACTTC.

The rearrangement joins TRBV12-5 to TRBJ1-2; 8 nucleotides match TRBD1. V shed 2 bases and J 4 bases; nucleotides not matched to a gene: 9. CDR3 size: 16 residues. Germline values: CDR1 LGHNT, CDR2 FRNRAP. The CDR3 here is CASGLPGQGALYGYTF. CDR3 nucleotide sequence: TGTGCTAGTGGTTTGCCTGGACAGGGCGCGCTCTATGGCTACACCTTC.